This T cell receptor beta chain derives from a study of identical twins. Findings and limits, study-wide: Conclusions were drawn cross-sectionally by statistical analysis, without following the same donors. A partial confounding effect on zero-insertion analyses could come from invariant MAIT and iNKT cells. For cord blood, abundant beta clonotypes had fewer insertions, unlike memory repertoires, which showed none.

This clonotype came up a few times. Antigen unknown. Losses at the gene ends were 3 bases for V and 6 bases for J; bases not matched to a gene: 9. Germline CDR1 reads KGHDR; CDR2 reads SFDVKD. This CDR3 comprises 16 residues. Template switching created a universal primer site, and the cDNA included unique molecular identifiers. TCRdb passed the 5' RACE reads through MiXCR, listing each CDR3 protein once. The repertoire holds approximately 680,000 distinct CDR3 sequences, with around 7.4% as singletons. The sample was also reused in another study, on yellow fever vaccine responses in identical twins.

The V gene is TRBV24-1, the J gene TRBJ1-2; TRBD1 agrees at 10 bases. The sequence derives from a woman under 30 in good health. The specimen was PBMCs. The CDR3 sequence: CATSDRRTGGTDGYTF. In DNA form, the CDR3 reads TGTGCCACCAGTGATCGACGGACAGGGGGAACAGATGGCTACACCTTC.